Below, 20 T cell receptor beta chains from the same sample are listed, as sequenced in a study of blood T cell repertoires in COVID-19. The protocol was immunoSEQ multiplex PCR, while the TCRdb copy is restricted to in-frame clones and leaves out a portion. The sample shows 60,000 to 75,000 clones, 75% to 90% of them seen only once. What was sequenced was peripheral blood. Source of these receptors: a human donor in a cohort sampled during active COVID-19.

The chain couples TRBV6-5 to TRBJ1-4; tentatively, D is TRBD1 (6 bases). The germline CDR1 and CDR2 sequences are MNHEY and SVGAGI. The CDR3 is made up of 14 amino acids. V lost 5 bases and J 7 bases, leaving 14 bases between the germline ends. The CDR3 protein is CASSTGRGSEKLFF. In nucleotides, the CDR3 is TGTGCCAGCAGTACAGGGCGGGGGAGTGAAAAACTGTTTTTT.

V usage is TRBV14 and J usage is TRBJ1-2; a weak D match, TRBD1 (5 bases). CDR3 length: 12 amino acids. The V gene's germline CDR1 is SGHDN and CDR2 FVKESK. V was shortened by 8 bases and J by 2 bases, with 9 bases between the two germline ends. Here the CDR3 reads CASGAGNYGYTF. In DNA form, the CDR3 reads TGTGCCAGCGGTGCAGGGAACTATGGCTACACCTTC.

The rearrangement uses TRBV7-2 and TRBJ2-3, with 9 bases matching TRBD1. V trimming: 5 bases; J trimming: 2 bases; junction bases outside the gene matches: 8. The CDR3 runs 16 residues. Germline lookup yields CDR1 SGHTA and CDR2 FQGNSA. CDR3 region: CASSQRTGAFTDTQYF. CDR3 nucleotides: TGTGCCAGCAGCCAACGGACAGGGGCCTTCACAGATACGCAGTATTTT.

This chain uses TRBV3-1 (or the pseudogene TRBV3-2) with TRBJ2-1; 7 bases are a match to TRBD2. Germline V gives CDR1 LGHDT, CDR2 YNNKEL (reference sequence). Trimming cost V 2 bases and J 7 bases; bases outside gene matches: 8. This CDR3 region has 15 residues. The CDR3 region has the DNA TGTGCCAGCAGCCAATATAGACGGGGGGAAAATGAGCAGTTCTTC. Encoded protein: CASSQYRRGENEQFF.

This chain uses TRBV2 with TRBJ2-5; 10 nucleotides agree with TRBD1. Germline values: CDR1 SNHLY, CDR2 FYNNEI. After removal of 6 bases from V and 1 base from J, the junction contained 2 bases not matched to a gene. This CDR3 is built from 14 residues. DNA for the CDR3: TGTGCCAGCAGCCGACAGGGGGCCCAAGAGACCCAGTACTTC. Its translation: CASSRQGAQETQYF.

The DNA for the CDR3 is TGTGCCAGCAGTGAATTAGCGGAAAGCACAGATACGCAGTATTTT. Amino acids: CASSELAESTDTQYF. This rearrangement joins TRBV2 to TRBJ2-3, with D maybe TRBD2 (6 bases). V lost 2 bases, J lost 0 bases, and 9 bases lay in between. The length of the CDR3 is 15 residues. Per the germline V gene, CDR1 is SNHLY and CDR2 is FYNNEI.

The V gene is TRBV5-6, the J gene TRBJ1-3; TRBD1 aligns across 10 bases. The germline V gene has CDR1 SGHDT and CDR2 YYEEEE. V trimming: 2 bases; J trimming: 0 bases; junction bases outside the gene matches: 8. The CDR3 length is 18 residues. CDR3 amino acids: CASSFRDRGKRSGNTIYF. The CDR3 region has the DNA TGTGCCAGCAGCTTCCGGGACAGGGGAAAACGCTCTGGAAACACCATATATTTT.

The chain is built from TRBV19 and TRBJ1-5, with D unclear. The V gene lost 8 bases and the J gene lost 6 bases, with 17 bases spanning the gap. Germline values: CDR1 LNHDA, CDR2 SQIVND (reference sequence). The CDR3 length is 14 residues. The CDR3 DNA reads TGTGCCAGTTGTTCCCAGTTCGGAGGTCAGCCCCAGCATTTT. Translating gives CASCSQFGGQPQHF.

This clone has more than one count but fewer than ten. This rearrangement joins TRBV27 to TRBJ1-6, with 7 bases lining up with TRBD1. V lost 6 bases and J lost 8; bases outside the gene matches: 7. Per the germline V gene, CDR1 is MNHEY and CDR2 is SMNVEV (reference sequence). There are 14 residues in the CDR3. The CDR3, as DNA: TGTGCCAGCAGCCGACAGGGATTGGATTCACCCCTCCACTTT. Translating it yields CASSRQGLDSPLHF.

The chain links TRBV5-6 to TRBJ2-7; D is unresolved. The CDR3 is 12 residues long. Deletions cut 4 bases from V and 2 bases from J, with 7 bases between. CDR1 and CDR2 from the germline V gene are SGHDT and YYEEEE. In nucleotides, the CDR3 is TGTGCCAGCAGCCGACGGGCCTACGAGCAGTACGTC. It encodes CASSRRAYEQYV.

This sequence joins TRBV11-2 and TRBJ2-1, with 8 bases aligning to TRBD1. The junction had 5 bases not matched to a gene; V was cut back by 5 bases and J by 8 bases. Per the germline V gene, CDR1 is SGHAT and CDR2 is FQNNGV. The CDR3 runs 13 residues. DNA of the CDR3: TGTGCCAGCAGCAAAGACAGGGGCGATGAGCAGTTCTTC. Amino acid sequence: CASSKDRGDEQFF.

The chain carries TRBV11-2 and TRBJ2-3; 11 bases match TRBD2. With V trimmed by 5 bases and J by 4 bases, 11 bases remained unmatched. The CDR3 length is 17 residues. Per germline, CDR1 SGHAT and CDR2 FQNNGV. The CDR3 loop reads CASSLRVSGGASDTQYF. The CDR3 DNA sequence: TGTGCCAGCAGCCTACGCGTTAGCGGGGGGGCCTCAGATACGCAGTATTTT.

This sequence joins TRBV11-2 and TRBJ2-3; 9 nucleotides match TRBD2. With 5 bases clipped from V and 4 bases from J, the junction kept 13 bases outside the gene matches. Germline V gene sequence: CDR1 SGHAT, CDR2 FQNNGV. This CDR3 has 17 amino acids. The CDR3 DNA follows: TGTGCCAGCAGCGCCCGGCGGGGGGGCCTCGGGGCAGATACGCAGTATTTT. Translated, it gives CASSARRGGLGADTQYF.

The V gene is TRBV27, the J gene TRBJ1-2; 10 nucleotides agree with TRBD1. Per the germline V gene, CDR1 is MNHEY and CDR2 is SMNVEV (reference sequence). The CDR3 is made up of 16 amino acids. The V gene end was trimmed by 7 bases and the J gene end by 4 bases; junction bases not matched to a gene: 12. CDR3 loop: CASTLWGTGDIYGYTF. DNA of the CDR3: TGTGCCAGCACCTTATGGGGGACAGGGGATATCTATGGCTACACCTTC.

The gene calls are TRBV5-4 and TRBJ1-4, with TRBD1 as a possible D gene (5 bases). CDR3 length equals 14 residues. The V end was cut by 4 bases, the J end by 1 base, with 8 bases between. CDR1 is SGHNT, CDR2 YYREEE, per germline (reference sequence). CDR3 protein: CASSRQGTNEKLFF. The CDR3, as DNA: TGTGCCAGCAGCAGGCAGGGAACTAATGAAAAACTGTTTTTT.

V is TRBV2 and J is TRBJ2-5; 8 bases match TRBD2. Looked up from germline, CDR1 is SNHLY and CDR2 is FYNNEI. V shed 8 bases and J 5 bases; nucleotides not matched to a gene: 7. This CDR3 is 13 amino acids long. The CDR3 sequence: CASGSGGAETQYF. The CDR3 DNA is TGTGCCAGCGGGTCCGGGGGGGCGGAGACCCAGTACTTC.

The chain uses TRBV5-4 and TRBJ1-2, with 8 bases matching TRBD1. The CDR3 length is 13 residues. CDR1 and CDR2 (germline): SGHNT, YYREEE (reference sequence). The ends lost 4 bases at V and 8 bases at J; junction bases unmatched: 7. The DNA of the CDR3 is TGTGCCAGCAGCGTGCAGGGGGCGGGGGGCTACACCTTC. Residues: CASSVQGAGGYTF.

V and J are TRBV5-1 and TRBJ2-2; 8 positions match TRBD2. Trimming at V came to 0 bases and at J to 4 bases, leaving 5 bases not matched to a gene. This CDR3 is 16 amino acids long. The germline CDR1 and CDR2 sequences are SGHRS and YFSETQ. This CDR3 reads CASSLVAGGGTGELFF. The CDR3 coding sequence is TGCGCCAGCAGCTTGGTGGCGGGGGGCGGCACCGGGGAGCTGTTTTTT.

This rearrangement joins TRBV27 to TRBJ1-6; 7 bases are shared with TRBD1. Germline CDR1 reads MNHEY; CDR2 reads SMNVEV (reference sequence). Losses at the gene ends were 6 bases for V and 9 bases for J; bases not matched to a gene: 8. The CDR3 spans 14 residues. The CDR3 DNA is TGTGCCAGCAGGACCGACAGGGAACCTTCACCCCTCCACTTT. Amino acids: CASRTDREPSPLHF.

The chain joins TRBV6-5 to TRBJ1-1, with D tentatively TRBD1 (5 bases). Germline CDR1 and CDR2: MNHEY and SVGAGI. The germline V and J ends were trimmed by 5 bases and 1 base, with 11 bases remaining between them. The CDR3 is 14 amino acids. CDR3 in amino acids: CASSRIQGNTEAFF. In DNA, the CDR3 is TGTGCCAGCAGTAGAATCCAGGGGAACACTGAAGCTTTCTTT.